The T cell receptor (beta chain) described here comes from a study of blood T cell repertoires in COVID-19. Study information: Spain, Italy and the United States supplied samples that represented acute and convalescent COVID-19. PBMCs, B-cell-depleted T cells, or T cells were the source of the cDNA or gDNA that made up the material.

Deletions cut 3 bases from V and 1 base from J, with 3 bases between. This CDR3 has 12 amino acids. The germline gives CDR1 LNHDA, CDR2 SQIVND (reference sequence). Sequencing used immunoSEQ multiplex PCR; TCRdb keeps in-frame clones, though not all of them. The profile shows 140,000 to 150,000 clones, around 80% of them singletons. Turning to this clone: Different DNA sequences within this sample yield the same CDR3.

The J gene is TRBJ1-1, the V gene TRBV19; D gene uncertain. The material sequenced was peripheral blood. This TCR derives from a man aged 55 to 69 with active or convalescent COVID-19. The CDR3 protein is CASSIRNTEAFF. The CDR3 bases are TGTGCCAGTAGTATTCGGAACACTGAAGCTTTCTTT.